This passage covers 7 T cell receptor beta chains from one sample sequenced in a study of PD-1 blockade in classical Hodgkin lymphoma. Following autologous stem cell transplantation, relapse occurred in every patient, and exposure to brentuximab vedotin varied. The method was immunoSEQ multiplex PCR; TCRdb's version includes in-frame clones alone and lacks a portion of them. The sample has about 46,000 clones, 73% seen once. The material sequenced was peripheral blood mononuclear cells (PBMCs), taken at baseline. These TCRs come from a human donor with classical Hodgkin lymphoma.

The J gene is TRBJ2-7, the V gene TRBV4-1; no reliable D call. The V end was cut by 4 bases, the J end by 3 bases, with 13 bases between. The CDR3 has 14 amino acids. Germline V CDR1 and CDR2: MGHRA, YSYEKL. This CDR3 reads CASSPDRGSYEQYF. As DNA, the CDR3 is TGCGCCAGCAGCCCAGACCGAGGCAGCTACGAGCAGTACTTC.

The CDR3 DNA sequence: TGTGCCAGCAGCGTAGCGGGAGGGCCCTCAGATACGCAGTATTTT. This encodes CASSVAGGPSDTQYF. J is TRBJ2-3 and V is TRBV9; 8 nucleotides line up with TRBD2. Germline V CDR1 and CDR2: SGDLS, YYNGEE. V trimming: 0 bases; J trimming: 4 bases; junction bases outside the gene matches: 4. The CDR3 extends over 15 amino acids.

This chain connects TRBV6-1 to TRBJ1-3, with 7 bases matching TRBD1. The V segment lost 1 base and the J segment 7 bases; nucleotides outside the gene matches: 4. The germline gives CDR1 MNHNS, CDR2 SASEGT. CDR3 size: 14 residues. In DNA form, the CDR3 reads TGTGCCAGCAGTGAAGGAGGGGGCAGGAACACCATATATTTT. As protein: CASSEGGGRNTIYF.

Details on this clone: One end of the junction is discordant with germline, which a read error may explain. The V and J genes are TRBV7-7 and TRBJ2-3; a possible D gene is TRBD2 (6 bases). Germline CDR1 reads SSHAT; CDR2 reads FNYEAQ (reference sequence). The CDR3 length is 15 residues. The CDR3, as DNA: TGTGCTAGCAGCCCGGCGGGGAGTCGCACAGATACGCAGTATTTT. Residues: CASSPAGSRTDTQYF.

This clone was counted once. The chain couples TRBV15 to TRBJ2-7; 8 bases map to TRBD1. Germline values: CDR1 LNHNV, CDR2 YYDKDF (reference sequence). The ends lost 1 base at V and 3 bases at J; junction bases unmatched: 5. The CDR3 consists of 15 residues. The CDR3 protein is CATSRAAGGYYEQYF. CDR3 sequence (DNA): TGTGCCACCAGCAGAGCTGCAGGGGGCTACTACGAGCAGTACTTC.

This chain connects TRBV27 to TRBJ1-5, with 8 bases fitting TRBD1. After removal of 8 bases from V and 7 bases from J, the junction contained 7 bases not matched to a gene. The CDR3 is made up of 13 amino acids. Germline values: CDR1 MNHEY, CDR2 SMNVEV (reference sequence). The CDR3 DNA reads as TGTGCCAGCGGATGGACAGGGAACCAGCCCCAGCATTTT. This translates into CASGWTGNQPQHF.

V is TRBV6-6 and J is TRBJ2-2; no clear D gene. Germline loops: CDR1 MNHNY, CDR2 SVGAGI (reference sequence). CDR3 length: 13 residues. V lost 6 bases and J 3 bases, leaving 8 bases between the germline ends. The CDR3 is CASRPPYTGELFF. For the CDR3, the DNA is TGTGCCAGCAGGCCACCTTACACCGGGGAGCTGTTTTTT.